This TCR beta chain was observed in a study of PD-1 blockade in classical Hodgkin lymphoma. Only in-frame clones appear in the TCRdb table, and some are missing; sequencing was by immunoSEQ multiplex PCR. This sample has about 40,000 clones; under 75% occur once, and the top ten carry about 3%. Overall study findings and caveats: Patients with an early start, nivolumab under 1 year after ASCT, were excluded. Diversity similar to that of newly diagnosed patients was seen at baseline in complete responders.

This clone has a single count. Its antigen remains unidentified. V lost 6 bases, J lost 8 bases, and 10 bases lay in between. This CDR3 contains 10 residues. From germline, CDR1 is SQVTM and CDR2 ANQGSEA. Autologous stem cell transplantation was followed by relapse in every patient, and brentuximab vedotin exposure varied. The TCR sequence derives from a human donor with classical Hodgkin lymphoma. Specimen: peripheral blood mononuclear cells (PBMCs), collected at baseline. The chain links TRBV29-1 to TRBJ1-2; the D gene is possibly TRBD1 (6 bases). This chain's CDR3 is CSVTGPGYTF. CDR3 nucleotide sequence: TGCAGCGTGACAGGACCCGGCTACACCTTC.